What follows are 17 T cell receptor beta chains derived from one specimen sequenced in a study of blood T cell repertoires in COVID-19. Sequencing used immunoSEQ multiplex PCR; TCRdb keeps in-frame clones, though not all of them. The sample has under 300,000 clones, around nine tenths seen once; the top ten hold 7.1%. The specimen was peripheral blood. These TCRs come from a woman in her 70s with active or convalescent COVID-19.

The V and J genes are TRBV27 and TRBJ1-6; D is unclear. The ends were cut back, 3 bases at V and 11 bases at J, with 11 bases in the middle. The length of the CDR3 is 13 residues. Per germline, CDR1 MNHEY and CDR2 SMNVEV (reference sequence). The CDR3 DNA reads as TGTGCCAGCAGTTTCCAGGTCGGGGCACCCCTCCACTTT. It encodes CASSFQVGAPLHF.

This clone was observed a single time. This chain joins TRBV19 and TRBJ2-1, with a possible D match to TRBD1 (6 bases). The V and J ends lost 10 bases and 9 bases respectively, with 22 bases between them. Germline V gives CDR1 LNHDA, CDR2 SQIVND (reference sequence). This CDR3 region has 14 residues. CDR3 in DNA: TGTGCCACCTCGAGGGGGAACACCTGGGGTGAGCAGTTCTTC. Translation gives CATSRGNTWGEQFF.

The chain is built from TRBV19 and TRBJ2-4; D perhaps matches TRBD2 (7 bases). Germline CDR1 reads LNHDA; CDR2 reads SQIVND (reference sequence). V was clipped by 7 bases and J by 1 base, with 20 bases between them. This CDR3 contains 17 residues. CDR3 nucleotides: TGTGCCAGTAACCAGTTGGCGGGGGCGAGGGCCAAAAACATTCAGTACTTC. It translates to CASNQLAGARAKNIQYF.

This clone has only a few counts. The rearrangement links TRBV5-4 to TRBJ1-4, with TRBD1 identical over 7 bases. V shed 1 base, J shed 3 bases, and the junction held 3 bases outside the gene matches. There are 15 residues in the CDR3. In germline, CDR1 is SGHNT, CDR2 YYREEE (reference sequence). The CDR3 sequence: CASSLRTGPNEKLFF. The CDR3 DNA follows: TGTGCCAGCAGCTTGAGGACAGGCCCTAATGAAAAACTGTTTTTT. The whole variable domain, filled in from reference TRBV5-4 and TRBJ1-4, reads ETGVTQSPTHLIKTRGQQVTLRCSSQSGHNTVSWYQQALGQGPQFIFQYYREEENGRGNFPPRFSGLQFPNYSSELNVNALELDDSALYLCASSLRTGPNEKLFFGSGTQLSVL.

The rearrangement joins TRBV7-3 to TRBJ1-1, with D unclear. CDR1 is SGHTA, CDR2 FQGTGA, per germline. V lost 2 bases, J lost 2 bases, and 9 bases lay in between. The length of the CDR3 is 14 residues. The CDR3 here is CASSLVADNTEAFF. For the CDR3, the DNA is TGTGCCAGCAGCTTAGTGGCGGATAACACTGAAGCTTTCTTT.

CDR3 in amino acids: CARTGNVAFF. DNA of the CDR3: TGTGCCAGGACAGGGAATGTAGCTTTCTTT. V and J are TRBV27 and TRBJ1-1, with 7 bases fitting TRBD1. Germline assignment: CDR1 MNHEY and CDR2 SMNVEV (reference sequence). CDR3 length equals 10 residues. Losses at the gene ends were 9 bases for V and 10 bases for J; bases not matched to a gene: 5.

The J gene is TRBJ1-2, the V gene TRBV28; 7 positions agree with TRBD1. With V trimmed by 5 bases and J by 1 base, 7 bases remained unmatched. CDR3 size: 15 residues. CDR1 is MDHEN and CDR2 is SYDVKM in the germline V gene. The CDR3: CASSPTGALNYGYTF. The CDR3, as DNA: TGTGCCAGCAGTCCAACAGGGGCCCTTAACTATGGCTACACCTTC.

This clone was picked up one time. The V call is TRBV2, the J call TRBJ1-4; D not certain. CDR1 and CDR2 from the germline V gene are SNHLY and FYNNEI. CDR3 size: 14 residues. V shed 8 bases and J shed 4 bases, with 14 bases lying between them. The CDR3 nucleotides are TGTGCCAGCTCACGAGGTCCCTATAATGAAAAACTGTTTTTT. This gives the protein CASSRGPYNEKLFF.

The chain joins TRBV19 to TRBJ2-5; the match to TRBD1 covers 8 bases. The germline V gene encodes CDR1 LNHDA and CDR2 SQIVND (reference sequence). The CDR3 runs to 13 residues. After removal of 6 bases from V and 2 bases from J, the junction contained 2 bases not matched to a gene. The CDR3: CASRDRGQETQYF. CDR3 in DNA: TGTGCCAGTAGAGACAGGGGTCAAGAGACCCAGTACTTC.

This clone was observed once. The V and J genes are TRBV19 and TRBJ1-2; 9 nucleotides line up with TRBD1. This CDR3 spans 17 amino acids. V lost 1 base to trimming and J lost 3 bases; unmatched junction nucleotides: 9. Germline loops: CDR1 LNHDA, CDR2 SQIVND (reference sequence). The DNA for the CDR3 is TGTGCCAGTAGTATAGTGAGTTCCGGACAGGGGCACTATGGCTACACCTTC. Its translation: CASSIVSSGQGHYGYTF.

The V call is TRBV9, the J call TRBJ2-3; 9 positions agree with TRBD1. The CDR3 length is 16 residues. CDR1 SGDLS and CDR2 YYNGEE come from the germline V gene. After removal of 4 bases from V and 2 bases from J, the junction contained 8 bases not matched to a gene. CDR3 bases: TGTGCCAGCAGCCGGACAGGGGAAGGGCCCACAGATACGCAGTATTTT. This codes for CASSRTGEGPTDTQYF. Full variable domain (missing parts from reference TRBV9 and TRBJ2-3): DSGVTQTPKHLITATGQRVTLRCSPRSGDLSVYWYQQSLDQGLQFLIQYYNGEERAKGNILERFSAQQFPDLHSELNLSSLELGDSALYFCASSRTGEGPTDTQYFGPGTRLTVL.

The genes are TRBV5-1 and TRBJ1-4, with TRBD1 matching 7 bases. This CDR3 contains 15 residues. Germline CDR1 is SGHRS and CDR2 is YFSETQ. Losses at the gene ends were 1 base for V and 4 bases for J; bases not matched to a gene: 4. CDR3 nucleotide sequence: TGCGCCAGCAGCTTGTACGGGACAGTTAATGAAAAACTGTTTTTT. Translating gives CASSLYGTVNEKLFF.

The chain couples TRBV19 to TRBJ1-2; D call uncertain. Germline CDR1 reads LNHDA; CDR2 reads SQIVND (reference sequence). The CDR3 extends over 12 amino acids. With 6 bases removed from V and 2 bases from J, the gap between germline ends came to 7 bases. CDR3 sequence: CASRAPNYGYTF. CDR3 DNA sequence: TGTGCCAGTAGGGCCCCCAACTATGGCTACACCTTC.

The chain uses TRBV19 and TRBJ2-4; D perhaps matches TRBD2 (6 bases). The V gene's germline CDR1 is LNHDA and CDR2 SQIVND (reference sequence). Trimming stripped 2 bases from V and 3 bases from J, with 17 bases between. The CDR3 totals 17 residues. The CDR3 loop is CASSISAGLGGKNIQYF. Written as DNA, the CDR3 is TGTGCCAGTAGTATATCCGCGGGGCTGGGAGGCAAAAACATTCAGTACTTC.

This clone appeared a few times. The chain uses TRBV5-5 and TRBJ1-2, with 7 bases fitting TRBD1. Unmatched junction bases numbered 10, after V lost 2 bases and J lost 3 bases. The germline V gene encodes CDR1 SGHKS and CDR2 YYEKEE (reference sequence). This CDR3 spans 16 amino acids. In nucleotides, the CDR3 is TGTGCCAGCAGCTTTGTACCGACAGGGTCCCACTATGGCTACACCTTC. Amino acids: CASSFVPTGSHYGYTF.

In nucleotides, the CDR3 is TGCGCCAGCAGCCAAACGACAGGGGTGTCCTATAATTCACCCCTCCACTTT. Protein sequence: CASSQTTGVSYNSPLHF. The rearrangement uses TRBV4-1 and TRBJ1-6; TRBD1 aligns across 8 bases. Germline V lookup: CDR1 MGHRA, CDR2 YSYEKL. This CDR3 spans 17 amino acids. V gave up 2 bases and J gave up 1 base; unmatched junction bases: 4.

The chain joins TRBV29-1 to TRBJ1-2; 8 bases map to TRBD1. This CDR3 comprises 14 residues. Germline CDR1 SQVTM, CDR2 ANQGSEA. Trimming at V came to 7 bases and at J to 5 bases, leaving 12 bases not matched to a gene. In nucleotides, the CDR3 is TGCAGCGCTGAGACAGGGGAAAGGTCGTATGGCTACACCTTC. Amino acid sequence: CSAETGERSYGYTF.